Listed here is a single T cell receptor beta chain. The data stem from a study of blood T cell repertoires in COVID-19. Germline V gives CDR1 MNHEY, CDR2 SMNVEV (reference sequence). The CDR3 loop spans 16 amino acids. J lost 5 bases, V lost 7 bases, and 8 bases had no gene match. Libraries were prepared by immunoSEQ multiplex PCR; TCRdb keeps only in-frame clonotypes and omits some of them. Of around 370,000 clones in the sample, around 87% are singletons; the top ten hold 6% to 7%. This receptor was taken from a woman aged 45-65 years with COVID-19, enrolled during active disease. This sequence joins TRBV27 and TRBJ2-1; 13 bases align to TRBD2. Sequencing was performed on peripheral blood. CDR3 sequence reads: CASKALAGGPNNEQFF. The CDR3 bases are TGTGCCAGCAAAGCACTAGCGGGAGGGCCTAACAATGAGCAGTTCTTC.